The present entry profiles one TCR beta chain with its context. What this receptor recognizes is not known. Per-nucleotide qualities are absent, and no much larger clonotype sits a single base away. The time point label corresponds to: inflamed ileum from the surgical specimen. Adults with ileal or ileocolonic Crohn's disease and an indication for ileocolonic resection were eligible for inclusion. Whole ileal mucosal biopsies were kept frozen at -80 degrees C prior to DNA extraction. A TRizol-based method was used to extract genomic DNA from the frozen whole biopsies, and the DNA was quantified with a NanoDrop 2000 spectrophotometer. Library method: the immunoSEQ multiplex PCR assay. Adaptive Biotechnology amplified the CDR3 regions from genomic DNA with a two-step multiplex PCR designed to control amplification bias. The first PCR used primers for every V and J gene segment; the second PCR added barcodes and Illumina adapters. CDR3 libraries were sequenced on an Illumina instrument. In the paper's pipeline: The analysis used both the pipelines supplied by the vendor and custom analysis of the raw data in R/Bioconductor with R version 3.3.0. Clonality, ranging from 0 to 1, was calculated as the inverse of the normalised Shannon entropy of all productive clones. High-frequency clones were defined as the share of the repertoire taken up by the top 100 clones, keeping only clones that passed a 95% confidence test. Overlap between samples was measured with the Morisita-Horn index, while repertoire diversity was measured with the Simpson index. The clones in this table, taken by TCRdb from immuneACCESS, are in-frame only. Not every clone is retained; where verified, under half of the shortfall comes from an unresolved V gene, and the cause of the rest is unknown. The V and J calls and clone size come from that table; D and trimming were worked out from the DNA. The sample table records around 15,000 clones; about three quarters of these occur just once. Around 4% of the sample belongs to the ten largest clones.

The data stem from a study of T cell repertoires in ileal Crohn's disease (dated by TCRdb to about 2019). Regarding the research as a whole: The median duration of disease was about 7.3 years, and at the time of surgery roughly a third of patients were active smokers. Surgery was performed for a complication in all patients, with stricturing disease in roughly 60% and penetrating disease in approximately 40%. About half of the patients received postoperative therapy: 11 received thiopurines and roughly 17 received anti-TNF agents. The M0 samples consisted of biopsies taken from the inflamed part of the ileum within the surgical resection specimen. For commercial TCRB immunosequencing, approximately 480 nanograms of biopsy DNA were submitted for each sample. The TCR repertoire was analysed in approximately 60 patients with Crohn's disease drawn from a prospective multicentre cohort. The study was conducted in parallel with a multicentre cohort that was designed to identify predictors of early endoscopic recurrence following ileocolonic resection. Endoscopic postoperative recurrence was defined as a Rutgeerts score above i0. The study sequenced fewer than 200 mucosal samples from a few dozen patients, taken at several locations on the surgical specimen and at postoperative endoscopy. Results the study describes overall, beyond this receptor: Higher percentages of high-frequency clones at the time of surgery were linked to endoscopic recurrence, and every patient with clonality above 26.8% (18/57) had recurrence. Compared with CD4 T cells, sorted CD8 T cells held more high-frequency clones, which suggests that the mucosal expansions were mostly CD8. A significantly higher proportion of clonal expansions was observed in active smokers at surgery than in non-smokers (approximately 26% vs 20%, p=0.02). Mucosal CD4 and CD8 T cells were sorted and sequenced only in a subgroup of patients, whose size was not stated.

The trim is 5 bases for V and 2 bases for J, with a gap of 13 bases between the germline ends. The germline V gene (reference sequence) supplies CDR1 MNHNY and CDR2 SVGAGI. Including cysteine and phenylalanine, the CDR3 has 15 amino acids. Just the 45-base CDR3 DNA is kept, in frame starting at base 1. Sequencing was done on a sample of ileal tissue. The V and J genes are TRBV6-6 and TRBJ1-5, and perhaps TRBD1 as D gene, on 6 matching bases. The clonotype was recovered from an adult with Crohn's disease. The DNA is TGTGCCAGCAGTCAAGGGGGGGGTCGCAATCAGCCCCAGCATTTT. It translates as CASSQGGGRNQPQHF.